Shown below are 7 T cell receptor beta chains from a single sample sequenced in a study of T cell responses to AZD1222 COVID-19 vaccine. Produced via immunoSEQ multiplex PCR; TCRdb's table is partial and in-frame only. In the table there are 90,000 to 110,000 clones, roughly 88% of which are singletons. The source was peripheral blood, collected on day 0 of AZD1222 vaccination. These receptors all come from an adult in good health.

This sequence joins TRBV7-2 and TRBJ2-7; TRBD1 agrees at 7 bases. V trimming: 5 bases; J trimming: 2 bases; junction bases outside the gene matches: 9. Germline lookup yields CDR1 SGHTA and CDR2 FQGNSA. The CDR3 sequence is 15 residues long. As DNA, the CDR3 is TGTGCCAGCAGCCTACAGGGGCGACAACCCTACGAGCAGTACTTC. Residues: CASSLQGRQPYEQYF. The full variable domain, with the rest looked up from reference TRBV7-2 and TRBJ2-7, is GAGVSQSPSNKVTEKGKDVELRCDPISGHTALYWYRQSLGQGLEFLIYFQGNSAPDKSGLPSDRFSAERTGGSVSTLTIQRTQQEDSAVYLCASSLQGRQPYEQYFGPGTRLTVT.

The chain combines TRBV27 with TRBJ1-6; D ambiguous. The CDR3 loop spans 14 amino acids. V was pared by 6 bases and J by 7 bases, with 13 bases between. Germline V gene data show CDR1 as MNHEY and CDR2 as SMNVEV (reference sequence). CDR3: CASSREAVNSPLHF. The CDR3 DNA follows: TGTGCCAGCAGCCGAGAGGCGGTCAATTCACCCCTCCACTTT.

J is TRBJ2-5 and V is TRBV6-5; D is unresolved. CDR3 length: 13 residues. Looked up from germline, CDR1 is MNHEY and CDR2 is SVGAGI. Trimming pared 5 bases from V and 1 base from J, leaving 8 bases between. CDR3 in DNA: TGTGCCAGCAGTACAGCGCTCCAAGAGACCCAGTACTTC. Its translation: CASSTALQETQYF.

The V gene is TRBV3-1 (or the pseudogene TRBV3-2), the J gene TRBJ1-2, with D possibly TRBD1 on 6 matching bases. Per the germline V gene, CDR1 is LGHDT and CDR2 is YNNKEL (reference sequence). Trimming removed 5 bases at V and 2 bases at J, with 15 bases between. The CDR3 has 15 residues. CDR3 bases: TGTGCCAGCAGCTACGACAGAGGGGGGAACTATGGCTACACCTTC. Translation: CASSYDRGGNYGYTF.

The chain links TRBV6-6 to TRBJ1-2, with 9 positions matching TRBD1. Per the germline V gene, CDR1 is MNHNY and CDR2 is SVGAGI (reference sequence). CDR3 size: 13 residues. V gave up 6 bases and J gave up 4 bases; unmatched junction bases: 3. The CDR3 DNA reads TGTGCCAGCAGCCAGACAGGGGGCTATGGCTACACCTTC. The encoded protein is CASSQTGGYGYTF.

The chain links TRBV24-1 to TRBJ2-7; tentatively, D is TRBD2 (5 bases). Germline V gives CDR1 KGHDR, CDR2 SFDVKD. V was shortened by 5 bases and J by 4 bases, with 8 bases between the two germline ends. The length of the CDR3 is 12 residues. The CDR3 here is CATSARRYEQYF. The CDR3 DNA reads TGTGCCACCAGTGCCCGGAGGTACGAGCAGTACTTC.

In its sample, this clone was seen once. This chain connects TRBV6-5 to TRBJ1-1; D possibly corresponds to TRBD1 (5 bases). CDR1 MNHEY and CDR2 SVGAGI come from the germline V gene. CDR3 length: 12 residues. Trimming pared 2 bases from V and 9 bases from J, leaving 10 bases between. The CDR3 protein is CASSYLQGQAFF. CDR3 nucleotides: TGTGCCAGCAGTTACCTTCAGGGACAAGCTTTCTTT.